The entry below describes one T cell receptor (beta chain). Its antigen is as yet unknown. Primers used in a second PCR of roughly 7 to 12 cycles were a sample-barcoded 5' primer and a J-beta primer mix. In TCRdb, the 5' RACE reads were re-called with MiXCR into one record per CDR3 protein. Of around 990,000 distinct CDR3 sequences in the sample, more than 30% are singletons; the top ten hold around 13%. This entry comes from a study of blood T cells in healthy people across ages. V was clipped by 7 bases and J by 0 bases, with 9 bases between them. The length of the CDR3 is 14 residues. CDR1 is SEHNR and CDR2 is FQNEAQ in the germline V gene (reference sequence). Whole-study findings and limits: Shifts in expanded clonotypes may have been confounded by donor CMV status, which was unknown. A roughly linear age-dependent decrease characterized TCR beta diversity per million T cells.

Isolation of PBMCs gave at least 7 million cells per sample. Extractions gave at least 6 micrograms of total RNA per sample. The TCR sequence derives from a man aged 18 to 29 in good health. This sequence joins TRBV7-9 and TRBJ2-2; D not resolved. Source material: blood. The CDR3 loop reads CASNVDANTGELFF. CDR3 nucleotides: TGTGCCAGCAATGTGGACGCGAACACCGGGGAGCTGTTTTTT.